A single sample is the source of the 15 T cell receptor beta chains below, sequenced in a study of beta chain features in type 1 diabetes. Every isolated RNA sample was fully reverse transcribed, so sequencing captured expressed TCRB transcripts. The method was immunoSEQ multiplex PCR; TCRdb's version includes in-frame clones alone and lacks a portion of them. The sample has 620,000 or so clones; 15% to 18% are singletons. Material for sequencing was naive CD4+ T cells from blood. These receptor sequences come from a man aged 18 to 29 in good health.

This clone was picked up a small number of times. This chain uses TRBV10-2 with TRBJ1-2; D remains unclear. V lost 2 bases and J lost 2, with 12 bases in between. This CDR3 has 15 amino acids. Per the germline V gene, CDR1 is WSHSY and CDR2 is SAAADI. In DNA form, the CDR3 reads TGCGCCAGCAGTGAGGAATCAGGAGTAAACTATGGCTACACCTTC. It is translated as CASSEESGVNYGYTF.

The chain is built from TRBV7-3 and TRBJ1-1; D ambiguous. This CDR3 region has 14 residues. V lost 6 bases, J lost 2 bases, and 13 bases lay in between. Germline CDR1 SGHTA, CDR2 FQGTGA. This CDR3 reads CASSYPPKNTEAFF. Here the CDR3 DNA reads TGTGCCAGCAGTTATCCCCCCAAAAACACTGAAGCTTTCTTT. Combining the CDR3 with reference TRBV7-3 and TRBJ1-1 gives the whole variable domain GAGVSQTPSNKVTEKGKYVELRCDPISGHTALYWYRQSLGQGPEFLIYFQGTGAADDSGLPNDRFFAVRPEGSVSTLKIQRTERGDSAVYLCASSYPPKNTEAFFGQGTRLTVV.

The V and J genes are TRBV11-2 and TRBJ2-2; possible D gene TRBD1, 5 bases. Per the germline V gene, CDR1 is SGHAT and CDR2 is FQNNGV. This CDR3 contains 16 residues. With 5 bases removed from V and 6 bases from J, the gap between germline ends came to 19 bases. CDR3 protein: CASSRPFSGSPGELFF. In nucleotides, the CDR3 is TGTGCCAGCAGCCGGCCCTTCTCAGGGTCCCCCGGGGAGCTGTTTTTT.

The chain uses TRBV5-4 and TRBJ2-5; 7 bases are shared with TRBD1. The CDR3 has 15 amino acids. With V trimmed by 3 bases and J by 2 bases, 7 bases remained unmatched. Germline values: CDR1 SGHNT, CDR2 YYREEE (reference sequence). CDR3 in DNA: TGTGCCAGCAGCTCTCGGGCAGGGGGACAAGAGACCCAGTACTTC. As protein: CASSSRAGGQETQYF.

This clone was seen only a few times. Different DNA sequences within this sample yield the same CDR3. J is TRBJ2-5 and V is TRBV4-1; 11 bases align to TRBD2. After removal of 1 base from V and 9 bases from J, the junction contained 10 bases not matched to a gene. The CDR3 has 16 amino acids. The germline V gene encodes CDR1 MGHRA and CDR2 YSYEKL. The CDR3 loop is CASSQGLAGGLWAQYF. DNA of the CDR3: TGCGCCAGCAGCCAAGGGCTAGCGGGAGGTCTCTGGGCCCAGTACTTC.

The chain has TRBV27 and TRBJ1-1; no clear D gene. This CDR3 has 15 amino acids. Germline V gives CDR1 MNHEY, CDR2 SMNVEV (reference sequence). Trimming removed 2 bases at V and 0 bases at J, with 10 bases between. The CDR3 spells CASSLRHPMNTEAFF. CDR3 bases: TGTGCCAGCAGTTTACGGCATCCCATGAACACTGAAGCTTTCTTT.

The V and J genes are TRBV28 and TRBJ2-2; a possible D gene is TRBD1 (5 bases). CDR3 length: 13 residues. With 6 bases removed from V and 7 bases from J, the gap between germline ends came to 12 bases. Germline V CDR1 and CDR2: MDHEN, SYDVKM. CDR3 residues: CASRTEADGELFF. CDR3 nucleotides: TGTGCCAGCAGGACAGAGGCGGACGGGGAGCTGTTTTTT.

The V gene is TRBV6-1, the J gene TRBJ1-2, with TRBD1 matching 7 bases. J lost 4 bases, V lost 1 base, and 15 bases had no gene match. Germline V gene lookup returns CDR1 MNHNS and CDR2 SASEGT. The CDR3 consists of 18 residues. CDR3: CASSEDVRDRVLGYGYTF. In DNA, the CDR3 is TGTGCCAGCAGTGAAGATGTTCGAGACAGGGTTTTGGGCTATGGCTACACCTTC.

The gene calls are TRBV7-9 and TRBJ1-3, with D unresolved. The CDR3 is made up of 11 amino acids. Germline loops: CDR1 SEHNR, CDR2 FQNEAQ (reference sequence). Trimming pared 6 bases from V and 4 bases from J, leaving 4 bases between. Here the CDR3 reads CASSGGNTIYF. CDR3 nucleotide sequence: TGTGCCAGCAGTGGGGGAAACACCATATATTTT.

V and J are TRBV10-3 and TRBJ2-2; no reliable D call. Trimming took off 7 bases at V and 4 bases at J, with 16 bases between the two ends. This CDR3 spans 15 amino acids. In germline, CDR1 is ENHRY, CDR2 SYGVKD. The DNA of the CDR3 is TGTGCCATCACCTTCGACCCCGGCCCCACCGGGGAGCTGTTTTTT. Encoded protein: CAITFDPGPTGELFF.

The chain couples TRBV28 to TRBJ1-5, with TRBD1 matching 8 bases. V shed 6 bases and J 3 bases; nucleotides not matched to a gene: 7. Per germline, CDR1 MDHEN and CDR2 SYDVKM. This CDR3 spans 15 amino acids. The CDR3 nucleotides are TGTGCCAGCAGCCTCGGACAGGGTTACAATCAGCCCCAGCATTTT. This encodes CASSLGQGYNQPQHF.

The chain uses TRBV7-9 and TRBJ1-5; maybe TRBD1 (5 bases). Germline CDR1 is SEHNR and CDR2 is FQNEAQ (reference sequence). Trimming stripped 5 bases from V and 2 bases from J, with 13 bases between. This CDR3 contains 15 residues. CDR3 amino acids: CASSPEGLGNQPQHF. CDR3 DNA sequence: TGTGCCAGCAGCCCCGAGGGGCTCGGCAATCAGCCCCAGCATTTT.

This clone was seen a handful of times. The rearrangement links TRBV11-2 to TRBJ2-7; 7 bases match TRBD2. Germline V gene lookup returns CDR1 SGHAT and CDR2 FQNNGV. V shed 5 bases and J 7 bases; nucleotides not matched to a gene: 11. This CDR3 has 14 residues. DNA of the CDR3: TGTGCCAGCAGCCCACTTAGCGGGCCTCGAGAGCAGTACTTC. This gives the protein CASSPLSGPREQYF.

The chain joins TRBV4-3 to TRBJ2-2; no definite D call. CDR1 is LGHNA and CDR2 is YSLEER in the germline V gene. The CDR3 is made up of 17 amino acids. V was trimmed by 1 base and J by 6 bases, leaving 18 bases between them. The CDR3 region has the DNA TGCGCCAGCAGCCAAGTGGGTTTGGGTAAAGTATCCGGGGAGCTGTTTTTT. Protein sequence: CASSQVGLGKVSGELFF.

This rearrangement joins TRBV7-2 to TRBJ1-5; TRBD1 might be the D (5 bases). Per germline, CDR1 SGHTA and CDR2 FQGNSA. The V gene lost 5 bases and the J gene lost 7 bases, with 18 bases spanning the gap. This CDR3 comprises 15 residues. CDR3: CASSKSGVPRQPQHF. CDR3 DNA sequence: TGTGCCAGCAGCAAGTCGGGGGTCCCCCGGCAGCCCCAGCATTTT.